The 2 T cell receptor beta chains listed next were all sequenced from one sample in a study of control samples from healthy donors and cancer patients. The repertoire was sequenced with immunoSEQ multiplex PCR; TCRdb's copy has only in-frame clones and lacks some. The sample lists roughly 150,000 clones, around nine tenths occurring once. The sample comprised blood. Receptors originate from a man younger than 30 in good health.

This clone was found once. The J gene is TRBJ2-3, the V gene TRBV24-1; TRBD2 agrees at 12 bases. The CDR3 is 17 amino acids. CDR1 and CDR2 from the germline V gene are KGHDR and SFDVKD. V lost 4 bases, J lost 6 bases, and 10 bases stayed unmatched. The CDR3 DNA reads as TGTGCCACCAGTGAGCGCGGACTAGCGGGGTTGTCGGATACGCAGTATTTT. It is translated as CATSERGLAGLSDTQYF.

The chain links TRBV19 to TRBJ1-5; possibly TRBD1 for D (6 bases). Trimming removed 9 bases at V and 5 bases at J, with 14 bases between. Germline values: CDR1 LNHDA, CDR2 SQIVND (reference sequence). The CDR3 is 13 amino acids. CDR3 nucleotides: TGTGCCAGCAACCACAGGGTGGATCAGCCCCAGCATTTT. It yields the protein CASNHRVDQPQHF.